This T cell receptor (beta chain) appears in the sequencing data of a study of blood T cell repertoires in COVID-19. Looking at the study overall: The origin of the acute and convalescent COVID-19 samples was the United States, Italy and Spain. Nucleic acid was either cDNA or gDNA, and it came from T cells, B-cell-depleted T cells, or PBMCs.

Per the original methods: Estimates of nucleated cell counts were drawn from the amplification of reference gene primers. Produced via immunoSEQ multiplex PCR; TCRdb's table is partial and in-frame only. V, J and clone size are those of that table, while D and trimming were read from the DNA. The sample lists some 89,000 clones, 76% occurring once. This CDR3 region has 16 residues. Germline CDR1 reads SGHRS; CDR2 reads YFSETQ. With V trimmed by 4 bases and J by 2 bases, 8 bases remained unmatched. This clone was observed once. This TCR was recovered from a man aged 70 or older with acute or convalescent COVID-19. The V gene is TRBV5-1, the J gene TRBJ1-3; TRBD1 matches at 8 bases. Sequencing input: peripheral blood. CDR3 DNA sequence: TGCGCCAGCAGCCTATTAGGGACAGGCACTGGAAACACCATATATTTT. This codes for CASSLLGTGTGNTIYF.